The clone carrying this TCR beta chain was detected ten times or more. Antigen specificity is unknown. These data come from a study of T cells in Graves' hyperthyroidism and ophthalmopathy. Researchers amplified the TCR beta CDR3 regions from RNA transcripts. The HTBI primer set was used in a first-round RT-PCR of the TCR CDR3. Via MiXCR, TCRdb re-called the multiplex PCR reads, giving one row per CDR3 protein. The table shows about 250,000 distinct CDR3 sequences, with 13% to 15% occurring only once. These patients, aged 18 to 65, had recently diagnosed hyperthyroidism lasting under 2 months. Study conclusions and caveats: By a 13 V-J model, ophthalmopathy was set apart from stable hyperthyroidism. Also found in blood were most expanded thyroid clonotypes above 0.001.

Trimming at V came to 6 bases and at J to 2 bases, leaving 7 bases not matched to a gene. The CDR3 runs to 15 residues. CDR1 is MDHEN and CDR2 is SYDVKM in the germline V gene. The chain carries TRBV28 and TRBJ2-7; 10 bases align to TRBD2. Sequenced input: blood. This receptor was identified in a woman aged 45-65 years with Graves' hyperthyroidism that later progressed to Graves' ophthalmopathy. The CDR3 DNA reads as TGTGCCAGCAGGGAAGGACTAGCGGCTGCCTACGAGCAGTACTTC. Its protein is CASREGLAAAYEQYF.